This T cell receptor beta chain derives from a study of blood T cell repertoires in COVID-19. Study overall: Samples of COVID-19 (acute and convalescent) were obtained from the United States, Italy and Spain. T cells, B-cell-depleted T cells, or PBMCs provided the cDNA or gDNA that served as material.

As originally analysed: Using reference gene primer amplification, nucleated cell counts were estimated. Here immunoSEQ multiplex PCR was the method, and the copy in TCRdb shows in-frame clones only, minus some. V, J and clone size are those of that table, while D and trimming were read from the DNA. Of roughly 170,000 clones listed, approximately 80% are singletons. CDR1 is MGHDK and CDR2 is SYGVNS in the germline V gene. There are 14 residues in the CDR3. V lost 4 bases, J lost 6 bases, and 15 bases lay in between. This clone has just one count. The V call is TRBV25-1, the J call TRBJ1-1; D gene uncertain. The sample consisted of peripheral blood. The sequence came from a human donor in a cohort sampled during active COVID-19. The CDR3 is CASSGPAGFPEAFF. In DNA, the CDR3 is TGTGCCAGCAGTGGGCCCGCGGGTTTTCCTGAAGCTTTCTTT.